These T cell receptor beta chains were read from a single sample in a study of T cells after yellow fever vaccination. TCRdb ran MiXCR on the 5' RACE reads and lists one entry per CDR3 protein. The sample shows 500,000 to 650,000 distinct CDR3 sequences, roughly 12% of them seen only once. Sequencing used PBMCs, obtained on the day of the yellow fever booster vaccination. The receptor set was obtained from a man aged 30-40 years who received the YFV17D yellow fever vaccine. The conserved cysteine and the conserved F or W are not part of the CDR3 here.

>12|TRBV12-3/TRBV12-4|TRBJ2-7
ASSHSGSSYEQY
>13|TRBV20-1|TRBJ2-1
SARRGRSSYNEQF
>9|TRBV7-2|TRBJ2-1
ASSLTVEQF
>14|TRBV4-2|TRBJ2-2
ASSQGTGGFSGELF
>13|TRBV5-1|TRBJ2-1
ASSLAGDRVGERF
>11|TRBV7-2|TRBJ2-5
ASSRDPQETQY
>12|TRBV3-1|TRBJ2-1
ASSQDPRGQEQF
>11|TRBV10-3|TRBJ2-5
AISKDGRETQY
>12|TRBV5-1|TRBJ2-7
ASSRDTRLGEQY
>12|TRBV7-6|TRBJ1-2
ASSSGQGRGGYT
>10|TRBV6-2/TRBV6-3|TRBJ2-2
ASSWVTGELF
>12|TRBV12-3/TRBV12-4|TRBJ2-1
ASSSTLGQGMQF
>11|TRBV7-9|TRBJ2-4
ASSRLGENIQY
>11|TRBV6-1|TRBJ2-2
ASSAYYTGELF
>13|TRBV12-3/TRBV12-4|TRBJ2-1
ASSADRGPYNEQF
>13|TRBV5-1|TRBJ2-6
ASSSSGAGANVLT
>12|TRBV3-1|TRBJ2-3
ASSQAGSTDTQY
>15|TRBV4-3|TRBJ2-3
ASSQELAGGGADTQY
>11|TRBV7-8|TRBJ2-7
ASSLARIYEQY
>11|TRBV7-3|TRBJ1-1
ASSLKRNTEAF
>17|TRBV11-2|TRBJ2-3
ASSARLAGLLLNTDTQY
>14|TRBV20-1|TRBJ2-5
SARDLWTSGKETQY
>12|TRBV20-1|TRBJ2-3
SATLAGVTDTQY
>11|TRBV18|TRBJ1-1
ASSPVLNTEAF
>10|TRBV29-1|TRBJ1-2
SLRTEAYGYT
>16|TRBV18|TRBJ2-3
ASSPSGGARGSTDTQY
>12|TRBV20-1|TRBJ1-1
SASLLQGVSEAF
>12|TRBV20-1|TRBJ1-5
SANGPGLRQPQH
>13|TRBV6-5|TRBJ2-3
ASSYSGAMADTQY
>15|TRBV3-1|TRBJ1-2
ASSQDPPGAVNYGYT
>13|TRBV20-1|TRBJ1-1
SARVGTGLGTEAF
>14|TRBV9|TRBJ2-1
ASSEGSPSSYNEQF
>13|TRBV4-2|TRBJ2-5
ASSQDWAREETQY